This TCR beta chain is drawn from a study of blood T cell repertoires in COVID-19. Background on the study: COVID-19 samples collected from the United States, Italy and Spain covered acute and convalescent phases. PBMCs, B-cell-depleted T cells, or T cells provided the cDNA or gDNA that made up the material.

Per the study methods: Scientists estimated how many nucleated cells there were by amplifying reference gene primers. Libraries were prepared by immunoSEQ multiplex PCR; TCRdb keeps only in-frame clonotypes and omits some of them. Clone size and V and J calls were adopted from that table, with D and trimming inferred from the DNA. Of over 120,000 clones in the sample, about 86% were seen once. This CDR3 spans 14 amino acids. Trimming stripped 5 bases from V and 4 bases from J, with 13 bases between. CDR1 and CDR2 from the germline V gene are SGHRS and YFSETQ. This clone is a singleton in its sample. This TCR was recovered from a woman aged 55-70 years with acute or convalescent COVID-19. The sequencing sample was made of peripheral blood. V and J are TRBV5-1 and TRBJ2-1; no reliable D call. The CDR3 here is CASSERLTYNEQFF. The CDR3 DNA is TGCGCCAGCAGTGAGAGACTCACGTACAATGAGCAGTTCTTC.